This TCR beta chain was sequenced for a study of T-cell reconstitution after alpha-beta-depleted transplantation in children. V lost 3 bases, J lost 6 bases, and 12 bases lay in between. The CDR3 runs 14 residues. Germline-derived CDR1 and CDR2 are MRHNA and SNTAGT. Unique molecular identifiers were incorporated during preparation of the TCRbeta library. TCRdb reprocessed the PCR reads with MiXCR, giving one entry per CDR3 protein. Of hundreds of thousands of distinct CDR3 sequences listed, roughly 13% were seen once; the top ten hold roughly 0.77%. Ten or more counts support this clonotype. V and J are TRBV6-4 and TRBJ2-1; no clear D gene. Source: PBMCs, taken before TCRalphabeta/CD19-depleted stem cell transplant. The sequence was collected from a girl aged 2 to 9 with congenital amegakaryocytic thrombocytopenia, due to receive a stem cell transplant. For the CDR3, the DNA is TGTGCCAGCAGTGATTCCTTTCCGCCCAATGAGCAGTTCTTC. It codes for CASSDSFPPNEQFF.